This T cell receptor (beta chain) was documented in a study of identical twins. General study points: The presence of invariant MAIT and iNKT cells could partly confound analyses of zero-insertion sequences.

On this clonotype: The target antigen is unknown.

The CDR3 totals 20 residues. After removal of 5 bases from V and 1 base from J, the junction contained 17 bases not matched to a gene. Germline values: CDR1 SGHNT, CDR2 YENEEA. MiXCR, run by TCRdb on the 5' RACE reads, gives a single entry per CDR3 protein. Altogether hundreds of thousands of distinct CDR3 sequences are present, 10% to 15% being singletons, with the ten largest covering roughly 1.6%. These sequences were also reported in another study, on yellow fever vaccine responses in identical twins.

The genes are TRBV11-3 and TRBJ2-5, with 12 positions matching TRBD1. The specimen was PBMCs. This TCR was recovered from a woman between 18 and 29 years old in good health. The CDR3 nucleotides read TGTGCCAGCAGCATGACGCCCGGGACAGGGGGCCTCGGTCCCCAAGAGACCCAGTACTTC. Its protein product is CASSMTPGTGGLGPQETQYF.